This T cell receptor beta chain was captured in a study of T cells in Graves' hyperthyroidism and ophthalmopathy. This CDR3 has 16 residues. Germline V gives CDR1 MDHEN, CDR2 SYDVKM. J lost 5 bases, V lost 6 bases, and 15 bases had no gene match. Each patient was aged 18 to 65 and had newly diagnosed hyperthyroidism of under 2 months' duration. Uncontrolled infection, other autoimmune disease, pregnancy or lactation excluded patients. Thyroid ultrasound and orbital computed tomography, with clinical symptoms and serum thyroxine and TRAb, informed diagnoses. Study-wide findings and caveats: Within blood appeared most thyroid clonotypes that had expanded above 0.001.

Template material for amplifying TCR beta CDR3 regions consisted of RNA transcripts. The study used the HTBI primer set for a first-round RT-PCR of the TCR CDR3. TCRdb re-called the multiplex PCR reads with MiXCR, one entry per CDR3 protein. The repertoire has 370,000 or so distinct CDR3 sequences, just under 25% of them found once; the top ten carry around 70%. This clonotype was seen at least ten times. Its antigen remains unidentified. The chain has TRBV28 and TRBJ1-1; 7 bases line up with TRBD1. The receptor comes from a man in his fifties with Graves' hyperthyroidism. Sequencing used blood. The CDR3: CASRVYQGDGGTEAFF. CDR3 sequence (DNA): TGTGCCAGCAGGGTTTACCAGGGGGACGGAGGGACTGAAGCTTTCTTT.